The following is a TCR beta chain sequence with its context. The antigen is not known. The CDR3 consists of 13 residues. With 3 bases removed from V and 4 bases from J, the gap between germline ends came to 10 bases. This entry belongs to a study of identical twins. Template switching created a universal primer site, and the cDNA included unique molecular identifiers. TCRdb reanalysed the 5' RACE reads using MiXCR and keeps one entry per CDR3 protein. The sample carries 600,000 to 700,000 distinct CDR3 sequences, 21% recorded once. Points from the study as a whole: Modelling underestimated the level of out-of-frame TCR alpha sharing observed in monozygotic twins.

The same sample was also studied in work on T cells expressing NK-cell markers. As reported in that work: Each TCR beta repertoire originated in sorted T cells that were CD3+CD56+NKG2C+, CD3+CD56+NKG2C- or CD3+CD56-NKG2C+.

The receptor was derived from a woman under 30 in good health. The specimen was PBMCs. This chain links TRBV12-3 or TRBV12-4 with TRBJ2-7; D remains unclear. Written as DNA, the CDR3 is TGTGCCAGCAGTTTCGCGGTCGTTTACGAGCAGTACTTC. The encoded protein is CASSFAVVYEQYF.